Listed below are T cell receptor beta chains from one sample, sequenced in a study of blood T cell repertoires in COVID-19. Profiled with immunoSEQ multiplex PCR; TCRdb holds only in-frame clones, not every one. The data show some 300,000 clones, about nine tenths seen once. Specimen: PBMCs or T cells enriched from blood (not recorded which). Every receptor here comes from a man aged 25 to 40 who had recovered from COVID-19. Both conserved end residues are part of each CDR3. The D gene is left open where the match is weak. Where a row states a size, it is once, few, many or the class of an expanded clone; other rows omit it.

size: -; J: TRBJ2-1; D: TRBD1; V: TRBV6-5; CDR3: CASRRDRGTGNEQFF; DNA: TGTGCCAGCAGACGTGACAGGGGCACGGGAAATGAGCAGTTCTTC
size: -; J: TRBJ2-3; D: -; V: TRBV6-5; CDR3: CARGAVGGTDTQYF; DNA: TGTGCGCGGGGTGCTGTGGGGGGCACAGATACGCAGTATTTT
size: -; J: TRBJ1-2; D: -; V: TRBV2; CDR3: CASSEVAGGNYGYTF; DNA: TGTGCCAGCAGTGAAGTGGCAGGCGGGAACTATGGCTACACCTTC
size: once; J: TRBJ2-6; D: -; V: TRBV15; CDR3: CATSRDLRGANVLTF; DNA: TGTGCCACCAGCAGAGATCTGCGAGGGGCCAACGTCCTGACTTTC
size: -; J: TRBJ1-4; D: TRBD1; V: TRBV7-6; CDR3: CASSTGGDGEKLFF; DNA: TGTGCCAGCAGCACAGGGGGCGATGGTGAAAAACTGTTTTTT
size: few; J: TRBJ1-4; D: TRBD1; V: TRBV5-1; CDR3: CASSFGQAVNEKLFF; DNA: TGCGCCAGCAGCTTCGGACAGGCCGTTAATGAAAAACTGTTTTTT
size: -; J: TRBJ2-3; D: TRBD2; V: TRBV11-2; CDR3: CASSLGHRTSGRDTQYF; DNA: TGTGCCAGCAGCTTAGGTCATAGGACTAGCGGGAGAGATACGCAGTATTTT
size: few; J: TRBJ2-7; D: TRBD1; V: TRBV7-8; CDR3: CASSSDRFSYEQYF; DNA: TGTGCCAGCAGCTCGGACAGGTTCTCCTACGAGCAGTACTTC
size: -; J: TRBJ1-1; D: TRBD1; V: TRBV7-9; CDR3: CASSPDRGQGGTEAFF; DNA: TGTGCCAGCAGTCCGGACAGGGGGCAAGGTGGCACTGAAGCTTTCTTT
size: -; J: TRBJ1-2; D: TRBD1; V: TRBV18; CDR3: CASSPGQGDGYTF; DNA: TGTGCCAGCTCACCGGGACAGGGAGATGGCTACACCTTC
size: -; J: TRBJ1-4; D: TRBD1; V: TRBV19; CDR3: CASSPGQGKHLFF; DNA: TGTGCCAGTAGTCCTGGACAGGGGAAGCACCTGTTTTTT
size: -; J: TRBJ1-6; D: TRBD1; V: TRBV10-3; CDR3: CAATGQGNSPLHF; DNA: TGTGCCGCCACGGGACAGGGTAATTCACCCCTCCACTTT
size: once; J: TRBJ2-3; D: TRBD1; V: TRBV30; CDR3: CAWSADRGTDTQYF; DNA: TGTGCCTGGAGTGCGGACAGGGGCACAGATACGCAGTATTTT
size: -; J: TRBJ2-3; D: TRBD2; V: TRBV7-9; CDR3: CASSSALAGGTDTQYF; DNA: TGTGCCAGCAGCTCCGCCTTAGCGGGTGGTACAGATACGCAGTATTTT
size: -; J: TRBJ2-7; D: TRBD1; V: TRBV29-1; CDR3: CSVAGQGIYEQYF; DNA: TGCAGCGTTGCGGGACAGGGGATCTACGAGCAGTACTTC
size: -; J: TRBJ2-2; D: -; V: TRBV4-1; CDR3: CASSQVLTGTGELFF; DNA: TGCGCCAGCAGCCAGGTTTTGACCGGGACCGGGGAGCTGTTTTTT
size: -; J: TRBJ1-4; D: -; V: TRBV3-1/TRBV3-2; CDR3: CASSSRATNEKLFF; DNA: TGTGCCAGCAGTTCCAGGGCAACTAATGAAAAACTGTTTTTT
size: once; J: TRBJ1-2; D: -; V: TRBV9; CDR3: CASSPSQYGYTF; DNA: TGTGCCAGCAGCCCGAGCCAATATGGCTACACCTTC
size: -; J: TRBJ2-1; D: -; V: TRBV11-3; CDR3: CASSLASNEQFF; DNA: TGTGCCAGCAGCTTAGCGAGCAATGAGCAGTTCTTC
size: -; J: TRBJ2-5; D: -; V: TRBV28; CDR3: CASSLAQGGLQETQYF; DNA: TGTGCCAGCAGTTTAGCCCAGGGGGGCCTCCAAGAGACCCAGTACTTC
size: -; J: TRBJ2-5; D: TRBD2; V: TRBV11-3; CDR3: CASSSSGVRETQYF; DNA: TGTGCCAGCAGCTCCAGCGGGGTACGGGAGACCCAGTACTTC
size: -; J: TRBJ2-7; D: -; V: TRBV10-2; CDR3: CASSADGFLTSFYEQYF; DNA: TGCGCCAGCAGTGCGGACGGTTTCCTCACTAGCTTCTACGAGCAGTACTTC
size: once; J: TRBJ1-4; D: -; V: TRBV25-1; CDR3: CASSDLQVLGEKLFF; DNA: TGTGCCAGCAGTGACCTACAGGTCCTTGGTGAAAAACTGTTTTTT
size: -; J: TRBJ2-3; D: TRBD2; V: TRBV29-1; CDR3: CSVGTSGISFGLDTQYF; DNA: TGCAGCGTGGGGACTAGCGGGATTTCATTTGGCTTGGATACGCAGTATTTT
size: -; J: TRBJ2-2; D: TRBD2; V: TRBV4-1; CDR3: CASWGSGGGLAGELFF; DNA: TGCGCCAGCTGGGGGAGCGGGGGAGGGTTAGCCGGGGAGCTGTTTTTT
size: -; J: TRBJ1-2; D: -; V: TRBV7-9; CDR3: CASSRGAGDGYTF; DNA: TGTGCCAGCAGCCGAGGGGCGGGGGACGGCTACACCTTC
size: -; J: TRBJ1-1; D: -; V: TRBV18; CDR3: CASAMNGGRDTEAFF; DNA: TGTGCCAGCGCGATGAACGGCGGGCGCGACACTGAAGCTTTCTTT